This passage covers 21 T cell receptor beta chains from one sample sequenced in a study of CD8 T cells in ankylosing spondylitis. TCRdb analysed the 5' RACE reads with MiXCR anew, one entry per CDR3 protein. Of around 180,000 distinct CDR3 sequences in the sample, roughly 20% were seen once. The sequenced material came from blood, either unsorted or a sorted T cell fraction (not recorded which). The receptors were sampled from a male donor under 30 with ankylosing spondylitis or in good health (not recorded which).

This clonotype was observed at least ten times. V gene TRBV12-3 or TRBV12-4 combines with J gene TRBJ1-3; a possible D gene is TRBD1 (5 bases). Trimming cost V 8 bases and J 0 bases, with 17 bases left between them. The CDR3 has 16 residues. The CDR3 protein is CASELGTFHSGNTIYF. CDR3 bases: TGTGCCAGCGAACTCGGGACTTTCCACTCTGGAAACACCATATATTTT.

In this sample, this clonotype turned up many times. The chain combines TRBV12-3 or TRBV12-4 with TRBJ1-2; no definite D call. This CDR3 spans 13 amino acids. Trimming stripped 3 bases from V and 2 bases from J, with 7 bases between. CDR3 in amino acids: CASSFDGNYGYTF. The CDR3 DNA reads TGTGCCAGCAGTTTTGACGGGAACTATGGCTACACCTTC.

This clonotype was seen ten or more times. CDR3 nucleotides: TGTGCCAGCAGTTACCTTGGGCAGGGGAAGAATGAGCAGTTCTTC. It specifies CASSYLGQGKNEQFF. V and J are TRBV6-6 and TRBJ2-1, with a tentative D call TRBD1 (6 bases). The CDR3 runs to 15 residues. The germline V gene has CDR1 MNHNY and CDR2 SVGAGI (reference sequence). With 2 bases removed from V and 7 bases from J, the gap between germline ends came to 15 bases.

This clonotype occurred a few times. The chain has TRBV7-3 and TRBJ2-1, with 9 bases fitting TRBD1. The ends lost 8 bases at V and 6 bases at J; junction bases unmatched: 8. The CDR3 is 14 amino acids. Germline assignment: CDR1 SGHTA and CDR2 FQGTGA. The CDR3 protein is CASGRDRDGNEQFF. CDR3 nucleotides: TGTGCCAGCGGCAGGGACAGGGACGGCAATGAGCAGTTCTTC.

The sample holds many counts of this clonotype. The V and J genes are TRBV5-1 and TRBJ2-2; TRBD1 agrees at 8 bases. The CDR3 has 16 residues. Losses at the gene ends were 5 bases for V and 4 bases for J; bases not matched to a gene: 10. Looked up from germline, CDR1 is SGHRS and CDR2 is YFSETQ. CDR3: CASRDVGTGPTGELFF. The CDR3 DNA reads as TGCGCCAGCAGAGATGTGGGGACAGGTCCCACCGGGGAGCTGTTTTTT.

This chain links TRBV12-3 or TRBV12-4 with TRBJ2-2; D is unclear. This CDR3 spans 15 amino acids. Trimming cost V 2 bases and J 0 bases, with 7 bases left between them. As DNA, the CDR3 is TGTGCCAGCAGTTTATGGCGCGCGAACACCGGGGAGCTGTTTTTT. Amino acids: CASSLWRANTGELFF.

The chain uses TRBV29-1 and TRBJ1-1, with D uncertain. Germline V CDR1 and CDR2: SQVTM, ANQGSEA. This CDR3 has 14 residues. Trimming left V 1 base short and J 1 base short, with 10 bases between. Here the CDR3 DNA reads TGCAGCGTTGAAGCTACAGCCCCGAACACTGAAGCTTTCTTT. Its protein product is CSVEATAPNTEAFF.

This clonotype was detected only once. V gene TRBV12-2 combines with J gene TRBJ2-4; whether TRBD2, the table's D call, matches the DNA was not checked. TRBV12-2 is a pseudogene locus. The CDR3 extends over 16 amino acids. In nucleotides, the CDR3 is TGTGCAAGTCGCCCAGAGGTGCGGGGAACCAAAAACATTCAGTACTTC. This translates into CASRPEVRGTKNIQYF.

This clonotype was observed many times. V is TRBV30 and J is TRBJ2-5; TRBD2 is a possible D gene (5 bases). Germline V CDR1 and CDR2: GTSNPN, SVGIG (reference sequence). The CDR3 extends over 13 amino acids. V dropped 0 bases and J dropped 4 bases, with 9 bases sitting between them. This CDR3 reads CAWSVLGVETQYF. CDR3 DNA: TGTGCCTGGAGTGTACTCGGGGTAGAGACCCAGTACTTC.

There are many counts of this clonotype. V and J are TRBV29-1 and TRBJ2-3; TRBD1 agrees at 9 bases. Trimming took 7 bases from V and 1 from J; bases not matched to a gene: 0. There are 12 residues in the CDR3. From germline, CDR1 is SQVTM and CDR2 ANQGSEA. CDR3 residues: CSGDRGTDTQYF. For the CDR3, the DNA is TGCAGCGGGGACAGGGGCACAGATACGCAGTATTTT.

This clonotype was seen ten or more times. The CDR3 DNA sequence: TGCAGTTCTGGGAACACTGAAGCTTTCTTT. Its protein is CSSGNTEAFF. This rearrangement joins TRBV29-1 to TRBJ1-1; D gene unclear. The germline gives CDR1 SQVTM, CDR2 ANQGSEA. The CDR3 has 10 residues.

This clonotype was detected ten times or more. The chain combines TRBV28 with TRBJ2-5; the D gene is possibly TRBD1 (6 bases). This CDR3 region has 16 residues. The V gene lost 8 bases and the J gene lost 2 bases, with 21 bases spanning the gap. Per germline, CDR1 MDHEN and CDR2 SYDVKM. CDR3 nucleotides: TGTGCCAGCCCCCCTTCAAGAGGACAGAGACAAGAGACCCAGTACTTC. Translating it yields CASPPSRGQRQETQYF.

In its sample, this clonotype was seen many times. The chain combines TRBV12-3 or TRBV12-4 with TRBJ1-2, with no clear D. With 8 bases removed from V and 0 bases from J, the gap between germline ends came to 19 bases. CDR3 size: 16 residues. The CDR3 spells CASGPLFDTANYGYTF. CDR3 bases: TGTGCCAGCGGTCCTCTTTTCGACACCGCTAACTATGGCTACACCTTC.

The sample holds many counts of this clonotype. The V call is TRBV7-2, the J call TRBJ2-5; D remains unclear. The CDR3 loop spans 13 amino acids. Trimming shortened V by 5 bases and J by 1 base, and 8 bases separated the two germline ends. The germline CDR1 and CDR2 sequences are SGHTA and FQGNSA. This chain's CDR3 is CASSRQSQETQYF. The CDR3 coding sequence is TGTGCCAGCAGCCGTCAAAGCCAAGAGACCCAGTACTTC.

The table lists this clonotype with many counts. V gene TRBV11-2 combines with J gene TRBJ2-1; TRBD2 aligns across 7 bases. This CDR3 region has 13 residues. From germline, CDR1 is SGHAT and CDR2 FQNNGV. The ends lost 1 base at V and 9 bases at J; junction bases unmatched: 3. The CDR3 protein is CASSLVGGSEQFF. CDR3 DNA sequence: TGTGCCAGCAGCTTAGTAGGCGGGAGTGAGCAGTTCTTC.

This clonotype has a count of ten or more. The rearrangement links TRBV12-3 or TRBV12-4 to TRBJ2-4; D possibly corresponds to TRBD2 (9 bases). Trimming cost V 2 bases and J 8 bases, with 19 bases left between them. The CDR3 is 16 residues long. The CDR3 nucleotides read TGTGCCAGCAGTTTAATGATGCGGGAGGGACAGGACATTCAGTACTTC. This sequence encodes CASSLMMREGQDIQYF.

This clonotype occurred many times. The CDR3 region has the DNA TGTGCCAGCAGTCCCCCGGGAGGAAACACCATATATTTT. Its protein product is CASSPPGGNTIYF. The chain is built from TRBV18 and TRBJ1-3, with D unclear. Germline assignment: CDR1 KGHSH and CDR2 LQKENI. Between the trimmed V and J ends, which lost 8 bases and 4 bases, there was a span of 12 bases. CDR3 size: 13 residues.

The chain couples TRBV20-1 to TRBJ1-2; D is ambiguous. Per the germline V gene, CDR1 is DFQATT and CDR2 is SNEGSKA (reference sequence). This CDR3 region has 13 residues. Trimming took off 3 bases at V and 4 bases at J, with 12 bases between the two ends. The CDR3 loop is CSASLGNSYGYTF. DNA of the CDR3: TGCAGTGCTAGTTTGGGGAACAGCTATGGCTACACCTTC.

This clonotype was observed many times. The chain carries TRBV5-1 and TRBJ2-3; TRBD1 aligns across 8 bases. The CDR3 has 14 amino acids. With V trimmed by 4 bases and J by 5 bases, 6 bases remained unmatched. In germline, CDR1 is SGHRS, CDR2 YFSETQ. CDR3: CASSPGQGKDTQYF. DNA of the CDR3: TGCGCCAGCAGCCCCGGACAGGGTAAAGATACGCAGTATTTT.

This clonotype came up many times. The chain recombines TRBV4-1 with TRBJ2-3; 11 nucleotides match TRBD2. The V and J ends lost 2 bases and 4 bases, in that order; junction bases with no gene match: 8. The length of the CDR3 is 17 residues. In germline, CDR1 is MGHRA, CDR2 YSYEKL. The CDR3 bases are TGCGCCAGCAGCCAATCAACTAGCGGGAGTGGTGCAGATACGCAGTATTTT. It is translated as CASSQSTSGSGADTQYF.

This clonotype was detected many times. The CDR3 sequence is CASSSGNFDIQYF. As DNA, the CDR3 is TGTGCCAGCAGCTCAGGGAATTTTGACATTCAGTACTTC. The chain carries TRBV7-9 and TRBJ2-4, with a weak D call TRBD1 (5 bases). This CDR3 is built from 13 residues. V lost 4 bases and J 8 bases, leaving 12 bases between the germline ends. Germline assignment: CDR1 SEHNR and CDR2 FQNEAQ (reference sequence).